This T cell receptor beta chain was found in a study of shared T cell receptors in the human thymus. Sequencing used immunoSEQ multiplex PCR; TCRdb keeps in-frame clones, though not all of them. This sample has about 610,000 clones, with roughly 88% found just once. These data also formed part of another study, on human thymus T cells. That source reports: Corrective surgery for congenital heart defects was being performed on the healthy Finnish infants who served as donors. It was from resections taken during corrective heart surgery that the thymus tissue came. Thymic and blood repertoires seemed to show skewed V and J gene use. Related research has reported that thymic repertoires overlap highly among unrelated individuals.

The TCR sequence derives from a boy younger than two with a congenital heart defect. The sequenced sample consisted of thymocytes.

CDR3 sequence: CAISEPGIHEQYF. The CDR3 bases are TGTGCCATCAGTGAGCCCGGGATCCACGAGCAGTACTTC. V usage is TRBV10-3 and J usage is TRBJ2-7, with a possible D match to TRBD2 (5 bases). This CDR3 comprises 13 residues. Germline values: CDR1 ENHRY, CDR2 SYGVKD. V was shortened by 2 bases and J by 5 bases, with 10 bases between the two germline ends.